This entry features one T cell receptor (beta chain) sequence. The source of the sample is a study of blood T cell repertoires in COVID-19. Background on the study: PBMCs, B-cell-depleted T cells, or T cells provided the cDNA or gDNA that made up the material.

The J segment lost 3 bases and the V segment lost 0 bases, leaving 4 bases of the junction unmatched. The CDR3 spans 16 residues. Per germline, CDR1 MNHNS and CDR2 SASEGT. Profiled with immunoSEQ multiplex PCR; TCRdb holds only in-frame clones, not every one. This sample has roughly 250,000 clones; roughly four fifths occur once, and the top ten carry 9.5% to 15%. The TCR originated in an older woman with active or convalescent COVID-19. The V and J genes are TRBV6-1 and TRBJ1-5; TRBD1 agrees at 8 bases. Material: peripheral blood. CDR3 amino acids: CASSEAWTGNNQPQHF. The CDR3 DNA reads as TGTGCCAGCAGTGAAGCTTGGACAGGGAACAATCAGCCCCAGCATTTT.